The rows below give T cell receptor beta chains drawn from one sample of a study of tumor and adjacent non-tumor tissue in lung cancer. TCRdb ran MiXCR on the multiplex PCR reads and lists one entry per CDR3 protein. The sample holds some 120,000 distinct CDR3 sequences; around three fifths are singletons and the top ten take 10% to 15%. The sequenced sample was lung tumor tissue. These receptors came from a man aged 25 to 40 with non-small cell lung cancer. The CDR3 runs from the conserved cysteine through the conserved F or W. Fields, in order: CDR3 protein, CDR3 DNA, clone size, J gene, D gene, V gene. D genes are given only for firm matches. Clone sizes are given selectively: once, few, many, or a class where the clone is expanded.

cdr3_aa: CASSWGGTVNDRLFF
cdr3_nt: TGTGCCAGCAGCTGGGGGGGGACAGTTAATGATAGACTGTTTTTT
clone_size: NA
j_call: TRBJ1-4
d_call: TRBD1
v_call: TRBV6-6

cdr3_aa: CGGGQTNYEQYF
cdr3_nt: TGCGGTGGGGGACAGACCAACTACGAGCAGTACTTC
clone_size: once
j_call: TRBJ2-7
d_call: TRBD1
v_call: TRBV29-1

cdr3_aa: CASSQDLWLGNTIYF
cdr3_nt: TGTGCCAGCAGCCAAGATCTTTGGCTCGGAAACACCATATATTTT
clone_size: NA
j_call: TRBJ1-3
d_call: NA
v_call: TRBV4-2

cdr3_aa: CARSLEAGGQETHYF
cdr3_nt: TGTGCCAGGAGCTTAGAAGCGGGAGGGCAAGAGACGCACTACTTC
clone_size: NA
j_call: TRBJ2-5
d_call: TRBD2
v_call: TRBV11-3

cdr3_aa: CASRKDRDLRDEQFF
cdr3_nt: TGTGCCAGTAGAAAAGACAGGGACTTGCGAGATGAGCAGTTCTTC
clone_size: few
j_call: TRBJ2-1
d_call: NA
v_call: TRBV12-3/TRBV12-4

cdr3_aa: CSVRTPTGAGGYTF
cdr3_nt: TGCAGCGTTCGGACTCCAACAGGGGCAGGGGGCTACACCTTC
clone_size: NA
j_call: TRBJ1-2
d_call: TRBD1
v_call: TRBV29-1

cdr3_aa: CRPQGGSDAFF
cdr3_nt: TGTAGACCTCAGGGGGGCTCTGACGCTTTCTTT
clone_size: NA
j_call: TRBJ1-1
d_call: TRBD1
v_call: TRBV20-1

cdr3_aa: CASSPDGVGNTIYF
cdr3_nt: TGTGCCAGCAGTCCCGACGGGGTTGGAAACACCATATATTTT
clone_size: NA
j_call: TRBJ1-3
d_call: NA
v_call: TRBV6-5

cdr3_aa: CASSFSDSSYVQYF
cdr3_nt: TGTGCCAGCAGTTTCTCAGACAGCTCCTACGTGCAGTATTTC
clone_size: NA
j_call: TRBJ2-7
d_call: NA
v_call: TRBV12-3/TRBV12-4

cdr3_aa: CASSWGGDTQYF
cdr3_nt: TGTGCCAGTAGTTGGGGAGGAGATACGCAGTATTTT
clone_size: NA
j_call: TRBJ2-3
d_call: NA
v_call: TRBV6-6

cdr3_aa: CASSRNFGWPQHF
cdr3_nt: TGTGCCAGCAGCCGTAATTTTGGGTGGCCCCAGCATTTT
clone_size: NA
j_call: TRBJ1-5
d_call: NA
v_call: TRBV12-3/TRBV12-4

cdr3_aa: CASSLGLSHYGYTF
cdr3_nt: TGTGCCAGCAGCTTGGGTCTAAGTCACTATGGCTACACCTTC
clone_size: many
j_call: TRBJ1-2
d_call: NA
v_call: TRBV5-6

cdr3_aa: CASSVTLETQYF
cdr3_nt: TGTGCCAGCAGCGTTACCTTAGAGACCCAGTACTTC
clone_size: few
j_call: TRBJ2-5
d_call: NA
v_call: TRBV14

cdr3_aa: CSVRGDTQYF
cdr3_nt: TGCAGCGTTCGAGGGGATACCCAGTACTTC
clone_size: NA
j_call: TRBJ2-5
d_call: NA
v_call: TRBV29-1

cdr3_aa: CVSRPSQTSGRADGLETQYF
cdr3_nt: TGTGTCAGCAGGCCCTCCCAGACTAGCGGGAGGGCTGATGGGTTGGAGACCCAGTACTTC
clone_size: NA
j_call: TRBJ2-5
d_call: TRBD2
v_call: TRBV6-5

cdr3_aa: CATSDLLRGELFF
cdr3_nt: TGTGCCACCAGTGATTTGCTAAGAGGGGAGCTGTTTTTT
clone_size: few
j_call: TRBJ2-2
d_call: NA
v_call: TRBV24-1

cdr3_aa: CSVEGNTGELFF
cdr3_nt: TGCAGTGTAGAGGGGAACACCGGGGAGCTCTTTTTT
clone_size: NA
j_call: TRBJ2-2
d_call: NA
v_call: TRBV20-1

cdr3_aa: CASSFLGLAGNNEQFF
cdr3_nt: TGTGCCAGCAGCTTTCTGGGTCTAGCGGGGAACAATGAGCAGTTCTTC
clone_size: medium-sized
j_call: TRBJ2-1
d_call: TRBD2
v_call: TRBV11-1

cdr3_aa: CASSQRINRAQEENELFF
cdr3_nt: TGTGCTAGCAGCCAACGCATTAACCGGGCACAAGAAGAAAATGAGCTGTTCTTC
clone_size: NA
j_call: TRBJ2-1
d_call: NA
v_call: TRBV4-2

cdr3_aa: CSAREGAGHVYEQYF
cdr3_nt: TGCAGTGCTAGAGAGGGGGCGGGACATGTATACGAGCAGTACTTC
clone_size: NA
j_call: TRBJ2-7
d_call: NA
v_call: TRBV20-1

cdr3_aa: CASSSSGLGKLSF
cdr3_nt: TGTGCCAGCAGTTCCTCAGGCCTCGGAAAACTGTCTTTT
clone_size: NA
j_call: TRBJ1-4
d_call: NA
v_call: TRBV6-2/TRBV6-3

cdr3_aa: CNAPLQGGDYGYTF
cdr3_nt: TGCAATGCTCCTCTACAGGGAGGCGACTATGGCTACACCTTC
clone_size: NA
j_call: TRBJ1-2
d_call: NA
v_call: TRBV20-1

cdr3_aa: CVSSSSIAEKSSYNEQFF
cdr3_nt: TGTGTAAGCAGTTCCTCCATAGCGGAGAAGAGCTCCTACAATGAGCAGTTCTTC
clone_size: NA
j_call: TRBJ2-1
d_call: NA
v_call: TRBV28

cdr3_aa: CVGSQDRTDLPYEQYF
cdr3_nt: TGTGTCGGCAGCCAAGACCGGACAGATTTACCCTACGAGCAGTACTTC
clone_size: NA
j_call: TRBJ2-7
d_call: NA
v_call: TRBV4-2

cdr3_aa: CASSRTSGGGYEQFF
cdr3_nt: TGTGCCAGCAGCCGAACTAGCGGGGGGGGATATGAGCAGTTCTTC
clone_size: NA
j_call: TRBJ2-1
d_call: TRBD2
v_call: TRBV12-3/TRBV12-4

cdr3_aa: CAISEYGGNQPQHF
cdr3_nt: TGTGCCATCAGTGAATATGGGGGCAATCAGCCCCAGCATTTT
clone_size: NA
j_call: TRBJ1-5
d_call: NA
v_call: TRBV10-3

cdr3_aa: CNARTSGYEQYF
cdr3_nt: TGCAATGCTCGGACTAGCGGATACGAGCAATACTTC
clone_size: NA
j_call: TRBJ2-7
d_call: TRBD2
v_call: TRBV20-1

cdr3_aa: CASSLAGGASSYEQYF
cdr3_nt: TGTGCCAGCAGCTTAGCAGGGGGGGCGAGCTCCTACGAGCAGTACTTC
clone_size: few
j_call: TRBJ2-7
d_call: NA
v_call: TRBV7-2

cdr3_aa: CASSGQAGGEWKKLFF
cdr3_nt: TGTGCCAGCAGCGGACAGGCAGGGGGAGAATGGAAAAAACTGTTTTTT
clone_size: NA
j_call: TRBJ1-4
d_call: TRBD1
v_call: TRBV28

cdr3_aa: CASRLTGGVGNSPLHF
cdr3_nt: TGTGCCAGCCGTCTCACGGGTGGGGTCGGTAATTCCCCCCTCCACTTT
clone_size: NA
j_call: TRBJ1-6
d_call: NA
v_call: TRBV11-2

cdr3_aa: CASCLGRAQETQNF
cdr3_nt: TGTGCTAGTTGTTTGGGACGTGCCCAAGAGACCCAGAACTTC
clone_size: NA
j_call: TRBJ2-5
d_call: NA
v_call: TRBV12-5

cdr3_aa: CAISEVGVANYGYTF
cdr3_nt: TGTGCCATCAGTGAGGTCGGAGTGGCTAACTATGGCTACACCTTC
clone_size: NA
j_call: TRBJ1-2
d_call: NA
v_call: TRBV10-3

cdr3_aa: CASSLGQNTGKLFF
cdr3_nt: TGCGCCAGCAGCTTGGGGCAGAACACCGGGAAGCTGTTTTTT
clone_size: NA
j_call: TRBJ2-2
d_call: NA
v_call: TRBV5-1

cdr3_aa: CASSRDRGVSGANVLTF
cdr3_nt: TGTGCCAGCAGCCGAGACAGGGGGGTGTCCGGGGCCAACGTCCTGACTTTC
clone_size: few
j_call: TRBJ2-6
d_call: TRBD1
v_call: TRBV6-5

cdr3_aa: CASSRRSTEAFF
cdr3_nt: TGTGCTAGCAGTCGACGGAGCACTGAAGCTTTCTTT
clone_size: NA
j_call: TRBJ1-1
d_call: NA
v_call: TRBV12-3/TRBV12-4

cdr3_aa: CASNLVAGEYNDQFF
cdr3_nt: TGCGCCAGCAACTTGGTGGCGGGAGAATACAATGATCAGTTCTTC
clone_size: NA
j_call: TRBJ2-1
d_call: TRBD2
v_call: TRBV5-1

cdr3_aa: CASSCVVLAVPRSNEQFF
cdr3_nt: TGTGCTAGCAGCTGTGTGGTACTAGCGGTTCCCCGAAGCAATGAGCAGTTCTTC
clone_size: few
j_call: TRBJ2-1
d_call: TRBD2
v_call: TRBV11-3

cdr3_aa: CARRAGTGFSPLHF
cdr3_nt: TGTGCCAGGAGGGCCGGGACAGGATTCTCACCCCTCCACTTT
clone_size: NA
j_call: TRBJ1-6
d_call: TRBD1
v_call: TRBV12-3/TRBV12-4

cdr3_aa: CACSEDRNQPQQF
cdr3_nt: TGTGCCTGCAGCGAAGACAGGAACCAGCCCCAGCAGTTT
clone_size: NA
j_call: TRBJ1-5
d_call: NA
v_call: TRBV11-2

cdr3_aa: CATSGGGKAERIGELFF
cdr3_nt: TGTGCCACCAGTGGGGGGGGAAAAGCGGAGAGGATCGGGGAGCTGTTTTTT
clone_size: few
j_call: TRBJ2-2
d_call: TRBD2
v_call: TRBV24-1

cdr3_aa: CASNRYNEQFF
cdr3_nt: TGTGCCAGCAACAGATACAATGAGCAGTTCTTC
clone_size: NA
j_call: TRBJ2-1
d_call: NA
v_call: TRBV7-9

cdr3_aa: CSTSVSRVYGYTF
cdr3_nt: NA
clone_size: NA
j_call: TRBJ1-2
d_call: NA
v_call: TRBV29-1

cdr3_aa: CASRLVTSGRYNEQFF
cdr3_nt: TGTGCCAGCAGACTGGTGACTAGCGGGAGATATAATGAGCAGTTCTTC
clone_size: NA
j_call: TRBJ2-1
d_call: TRBD2
v_call: TRBV12-3/TRBV12-4

cdr3_aa: CASSMGLPPYELYF
cdr3_nt: TGTGCCAGCAGTATGGGGCTGCCCCCCTACGAGCTGTATTTC
clone_size: NA
j_call: TRBJ2-7
d_call: NA
v_call: TRBV12-3/TRBV12-4

cdr3_aa: CSVTDRTSGETQNF
cdr3_nt: TGCAGCGTTACCGACAGGACATCGGGGGAGACCCAAAACTTC
clone_size: NA
j_call: TRBJ2-5
d_call: NA
v_call: TRBV29-1

cdr3_aa: CSARQGGQLQHF
cdr3_nt: TGCAGTGCTCGACAGGGAGGTCAACTCCAGCATTTT
clone_size: once
j_call: TRBJ1-5
d_call: TRBD1
v_call: TRBV20-1

cdr3_aa: CASSARTSGGAEQYF
cdr3_nt: TGTGCCAGCAGCGCCCGGACTAGCGGGGGGGCCGAGCAGTACTTC
clone_size: NA
j_call: TRBJ2-7
d_call: NA
v_call: TRBV21-1

cdr3_aa: CGAPPSTDTQYF
cdr3_nt: TGCGGCGCCCCCCCTAGCACAGATACGCAGTATTTT
clone_size: NA
j_call: TRBJ2-3
d_call: NA
v_call: TRBV20-1

cdr3_aa: CASSLVAGGSSYNEQFF
cdr3_nt: TGTGCCAGCAGCTTGGTGGCGGGGGGGAGCTCCTACAATGAGCAGTTCTTC
clone_size: few
j_call: TRBJ2-1
d_call: TRBD2
v_call: TRBV5-4

cdr3_aa: CAGSRLQGDSEAFF
cdr3_nt: TGTGCTGGCAGCCGACTACAGGGAGATTCTGAAGCTTTCTTT
clone_size: few
j_call: TRBJ1-1
d_call: NA
v_call: TRBV6-1

cdr3_aa: CASNLSGDNQPQHF
cdr3_nt: TGTGCCAGCAATTTATCTGGGGACAATCAGCCCCAGCATTTT
clone_size: NA
j_call: TRBJ1-5
d_call: NA
v_call: TRBV11-2

cdr3_aa: CASSRPERIFHGHTF
cdr3_nt: TGTGCCAGCTCACGACCTGAGAGGATTTTCCATGGCCACACCTTC
clone_size: NA
j_call: TRBJ1-2
d_call: NA
v_call: TRBV18